This T cell receptor beta chain was captured by sequencing in a study of blood T cell repertoires in COVID-19. The overall study: From the United States, Italy and Spain came samples of acute and convalescent COVID-19. The cDNA or gDNA used as material had been derived from T cells, B-cell-depleted T cells, or PBMCs.

Germline loops: CDR1 SQVTM, CDR2 ANQGSEA. This CDR3 has 15 residues. V lost 0 bases, J lost 8 bases, and 19 bases lay in between. Some clones are missing from TCRdb's copy, which holds only in-frame ones; the method was immunoSEQ multiplex PCR. The sample has tens of thousands of clones; around 75% are singletons. V is TRBV29-1 and J is TRBJ1-2, with D possibly being TRBD1 (5 bases). The TCR originated in an older man with acute or convalescent COVID-19. Sequenced input: peripheral blood. This CDR3 is CSVEDWEGPRGGYTF. The DNA of the CDR3 is TGCAGCGTTGAAGATTGGGAGGGACCTCGAGGGGGCTACACCTTC.